These 7 T cell receptor beta chains came from one sample sequenced in a study of blood T cell repertoires in COVID-19. Clones were sequenced by immunoSEQ multiplex PCR, and TCRdb holds only the in-frame ones, with some missing. Here the sample spans approximately 210,000 clones, around 84% being singletons. Sequencing used peripheral blood. These receptors were taken from a man younger than 45 with active or convalescent COVID-19.

V usage is TRBV5-1 and J usage is TRBJ2-2; 11 nucleotides agree with TRBD2. Trimming took 0 bases from V and 5 from J; bases not matched to a gene: 0. CDR3 length: 15 residues. Germline V gene data show CDR1 as SGHRS and CDR2 as YFSETQ. CDR3 in DNA: TGCGCCAGCAGCTTGGTAGCGGGAGGGACCGGGGAGCTGTTTTTT. The encoded protein is CASSLVAGGTGELFF.

For the CDR3, the DNA is TGTGCCTGGAGCCCGATGGGAGCAAACTATGGCTACACCTTC. Its translation: CAWSPMGANYGYTF. The V gene is TRBV30, the J gene TRBJ1-2; no reliable D call. Between the trimmed V and J ends, which lost 3 bases and 2 bases, there was a span of 13 bases. This CDR3 has 14 amino acids. CDR1 GTSNPN and CDR2 SVGIG come from the germline V gene (reference sequence).

The chain uses TRBV3-1 (or the pseudogene TRBV3-2) and TRBJ2-7; 11 bases align to TRBD2. The CDR3 covers 19 residues. The germline CDR1 and CDR2 sequences are LGHDT and YNNKEL (reference sequence). V dropped 5 bases and J dropped 4; count of bases not matched to a gene: 19. The CDR3 protein is CASSSEGLAGGHDAYEQYF. CDR3 nucleotide sequence: TGTGCCAGCAGCTCTGAGGGGCTAGCGGGAGGACACGACGCTTACGAGCAGTACTTC.

CDR3 bases: TGTGCCAGCAGCCTCCAGGGGTTTAGCGGGAGACGGAATGAGCAGTTCTTC. Amino acid sequence: CASSLQGFSGRRNEQFF. The chain recombines TRBV28 with TRBJ2-1; the match to TRBD2 covers 9 bases. This CDR3 comprises 17 residues. Germline CDR1 reads MDHEN; CDR2 reads SYDVKM. The J segment lost 7 bases and the V segment lost 6 bases, leaving 16 bases of the junction unmatched. The full variable domain, with the rest looked up from reference TRBV28 and TRBJ2-1, is DVKVTQSSRYLVKRTGEKVFLECVQDMDHENMFWYRQDPGLGLRLIYFSYDVKMKEKGDIPEGYSVSREKKERFSLILESASTNQTSMYLCASSLQGFSGRRNEQFFGPGTRLTVL.

Regarding this clone: Other DNA variants within this sample encode the same CDR3. The genes are TRBV6-5 and TRBJ1-2; 7 bases line up with TRBD1. This CDR3 spans 13 amino acids. CDR1 is MNHEY and CDR2 is SVGAGI in the germline V gene. V dropped 6 bases and J dropped 4; count of bases not matched to a gene: 5. CDR3 DNA: TGTGCCAGCAGCCGACAGGGCTCCTATGGCTACACCTTC. It encodes CASSRQGSYGYTF.

The V and J genes are TRBV3-1 (or the pseudogene TRBV3-2) and TRBJ1-1, with D maybe TRBD1 (6 bases). Trimming pared 1 base from V and 1 base from J, leaving 7 bases between. The CDR3 is 14 residues long. Germline CDR1 is LGHDT and CDR2 is YNNKEL (reference sequence). The chain's CDR3 is CASSQGGGNTEAFF. CDR3 sequence (DNA): TGTGCCAGCAGCCAAGGAGGGGGGAACACTGAAGCTTTCTTT.

The chain employs TRBV11-2 and TRBJ1-4; 7 nucleotides agree with TRBD1. Germline CDR1 is SGHAT and CDR2 is FQNNGV. This CDR3 is built from 16 residues. V was clipped by 3 bases and J by 4 bases; unmatched bases: 8. The CDR3 DNA reads TGTGCCAGCAGCTTTGGTCCGGGACAGATTAATGAAAAACTGTTTTTT. It specifies CASSFGPGQINEKLFF.